Each of the 31 T cell receptor beta chains below was sequenced from the same sample in a study of T cells in Graves' hyperthyroidism and ophthalmopathy. The investigators amplified TCR beta CDR3 regions from RNA transcripts. When the TCR CDR3 underwent first-round RT-PCR, the HTBI primer set was used. Each CDR3 protein gets one entry after TCRdb re-called the multiplex PCR reads with MiXCR. This sample has approximately 600,000 distinct CDR3 sequences, with less than 25% found just once. The sample consisted of blood. The receptors here all came from a man between 25 and 39 years old with Graves' ophthalmopathy.

This clonotype was observed once. The chain couples TRBV29-1 to TRBJ1-5; D remains ambiguous. This CDR3 comprises 13 residues. Germline V gene sequence: CDR1 SQVTM, CDR2 ANQGSEA. V was cut by 7 bases and J by 0 bases, with 10 bases left in between. The CDR3 DNA sequence: TGCAGCGCATCGGAGAATAGCAATCAGCCCCAGCATTTT. Its protein product is CSASENSNQPQHF. The full variable domain, in which reference TRBV29-1 and TRBJ1-5 provide the parts outside the CDR3, is SAVISQKPSRDICQRGTSLTIQCQVDSQVTMMFWYRQQPGQSLTLIATANQGSEATYESGFVIDKFPISRPNLTFSTLTVSNMSPEDSSIYLCSASENSNQPQHFGDGTRLSIL.

The V gene is TRBV2, the J gene TRBJ2-7, with D tentatively TRBD2 (6 bases). The V end was cut by 7 bases, the J end by 3 bases, with 13 bases between. CDR3 length: 13 residues. Germline-derived CDR1 and CDR2 are SNHLY and FYNNEI. The CDR3 loop is CASTEWGVYEQYF. The CDR3 nucleotides read TGTGCCAGCACTGAGTGGGGGGTCTACGAGCAGTACTTC.

This clonotype was seen ten or more times. The gene calls are TRBV5-4 and TRBJ2-7; 7 nucleotides match TRBD1. Germline V gene data show CDR1 as SGHNT and CDR2 as YYREEE (reference sequence). After removal of 0 bases from V and 3 bases from J, the junction contained 3 bases not matched to a gene. The CDR3 totals 14 residues. The CDR3 coding sequence is TGTGCCAGCAGCTTGGACGGGACAGTCTACGAGCAGTACTTC. Its translation is CASSLDGTVYEQYF.

V usage is TRBV7-9 and J usage is TRBJ2-7, with 9 positions matching TRBD2. There are 16 residues in the CDR3. The germline V gene encodes CDR1 SEHNR and CDR2 FQNEAQ (reference sequence). The V and J ends lost 0 bases and 5 bases, in that order; junction bases with no gene match: 8. This chain's CDR3 is CASSLAFSGRADEQYF. The DNA for the CDR3 is TGTGCCAGCAGCTTAGCGTTTAGCGGGAGAGCCGACGAGCAGTACTTC.

The chain combines TRBV4-2 with TRBJ2-3; 8 bases are shared with TRBD2. CDR1 is LGHNA, CDR2 YNFKEQ, per germline. V was clipped by 0 bases and J by 1 base; unmatched bases: 3. The CDR3 extends over 16 amino acids. The chain's CDR3 is CASSQDSGGGTDTQYF. In nucleotides, the CDR3 is TGTGCCAGCAGCCAAGATTCGGGAGGGGGCACAGATACGCAGTATTTT.

This clonotype turned up a few times. V usage is TRBV6-6 and J usage is TRBJ1-3, with 8 bases lining up with TRBD1. Per the germline V gene, CDR1 is MNHNY and CDR2 is SVGAGI (reference sequence). V shed 0 bases, J shed 4 bases, and the junction held 2 bases outside the gene matches. This CDR3 has 15 residues. CDR3 in amino acids: CASSYSGTGGNTIYF. CDR3 sequence (DNA): TGTGCCAGCAGTTACTCAGGGACAGGCGGAAACACCATATATTTT.

In its sample, this clonotype was seen many times. This sequence joins TRBV5-1 and TRBJ1-1; the D is unclear. Germline CDR1 reads SGHRS; CDR2 reads YFSETQ. This CDR3 contains 14 residues. The V gene lost 0 bases and the J gene lost 3 bases, with 9 bases spanning the gap. In nucleotides, the CDR3 is TGCGCCAGCAGCTTGGGGTCTCTAGACACTGAAGCTTTCTTT. As protein: CASSLGSLDTEAFF.

J is TRBJ2-7 and V is TRBV27, with 7 bases that match TRBD1. The CDR3 is 14 residues long. J gave up 3 bases and V 5 bases, and 7 bases lay outside the gene matches. Germline values: CDR1 MNHEY, CDR2 SMNVEV (reference sequence). CDR3 in amino acids: CASSPGDSYYEQYF. The CDR3 DNA reads as TGTGCCAGCAGTCCCGGGGACAGCTACTACGAGCAGTACTTC.

This clonotype came up a few times. The chain uses TRBV29-1 and TRBJ2-3; tentative D call: TRBD2 (5 bases). CDR3 length: 13 residues. Germline V gene sequence: CDR1 SQVTM, CDR2 ANQGSEA. The V end lost 7 bases, the J end lost 6 bases, and 17 bases lay between the germline ends. The CDR3 DNA is TGCAGCGATGGACCGGGAACACTGGATACGCAGTATTTT. Residues: CSDGPGTLDTQYF.

The chain couples TRBV27 to TRBJ1-1; 8 nucleotides line up with TRBD1. The CDR3 is made up of 13 amino acids. The J segment lost 5 bases and the V segment lost 8 bases, leaving 7 bases of the junction unmatched. Germline-derived CDR1 and CDR2 are MNHEY and SMNVEV (reference sequence). CDR3 sequence (DNA): TGTGCCAGCGGAACAGGGGGTTATACTGAAGCTTTCTTT. Amino acid sequence: CASGTGGYTEAFF.

In this sample, this clonotype turned up a few times. J is TRBJ2-2 and V is TRBV7-9, with D possibly being TRBD1 (5 bases). The CDR3 sequence is 16 residues long. Germline V gene sequence: CDR1 SEHNR, CDR2 FQNEAQ (reference sequence). V shed 5 bases and J shed 2 bases, with 15 bases lying between them. CDR3 amino acids: CASSIYGRTNTGELFF. CDR3 nucleotide sequence: TGTGCCAGCAGCATCTACGGAAGGACAAACACCGGGGAGCTGTTTTTT.

The chain has TRBV11-2 and TRBJ2-2, with 8 bases identical to TRBD2. Trimming cost V 5 bases and J 3 bases; bases outside gene matches: 8. This CDR3 is built from 16 residues. The germline V gene encodes CDR1 SGHAT and CDR2 FQNNGV. The CDR3 region has the DNA TGTGCCAGCAGCGCCCGGGTAGCGGGATACACCGGGGAGCTGTTTTTT. Its translation is CASSARVAGYTGELFF.

This clonotype occurred a few times. The V call is TRBV5-1, the J call TRBJ1-3; no clear D. The CDR3 has 15 amino acids. Germline lookup yields CDR1 SGHRS and CDR2 YFSETQ. The V end lost 0 bases, the J end lost 3 bases, and 10 bases lay between the germline ends. CDR3 nucleotide sequence: TGCGCCAGCAGCTTGGTAGGGATCGGTGGAAACACCATATATTTT. This codes for CASSLVGIGGNTIYF.

This clonotype has just a few counts. The chain is built from TRBV5-4 and TRBJ2-2; D not resolved. This CDR3 is built from 15 residues. Germline V gene lookup returns CDR1 SGHNT and CDR2 YYREEE (reference sequence). V lost 0 bases and J lost 7, with 13 bases in between. The CDR3 region has the DNA TGTGCCAGCAGCTTGGCGCAGACCTACGACGGGGAGCTGTTTTTT. As protein: CASSLAQTYDGELFF.

This clonotype was seen repeatedly, ten times or more. The chain employs TRBV6-6 and TRBJ1-1; D might be TRBD1 (5 bases). Trimming took off 0 bases at V and 1 base at J, with 9 bases between the two ends. The CDR3 is made up of 15 amino acids. The germline gives CDR1 MNHNY, CDR2 SVGAGI (reference sequence). CDR3 loop: CASSYSFGANTEAFF. The DNA of the CDR3 is TGTGCCAGCAGTTACTCGTTCGGGGCGAACACTGAAGCTTTCTTT.

This clonotype was recorded a few times. The chain links TRBV5-1 to TRBJ2-1; 8 bases agree with TRBD2. The V gene end was trimmed by 4 bases and the J gene end by 0 bases; junction bases not matched to a gene: 6. The CDR3 is 16 residues long. The V gene's germline CDR1 is SGHRS and CDR2 YFSETQ. CDR3 protein: CASSATSGSSYNEQFF. The CDR3 DNA follows: TGCGCCAGCAGCGCCACTAGCGGAAGCTCCTACAATGAGCAGTTCTTC.

CDR3 sequence reads: CSARPTSGTDTQYF. In DNA, the CDR3 is TGCAGTGCTAGACCGACTAGCGGCACAGATACGCAGTATTTT. V gene TRBV20-1 combines with J gene TRBJ2-3; 8 nucleotides align to TRBD2. There are 14 residues in the CDR3. The trim removed 2 bases at V and 1 base at J, leaving 2 bases unmatched. The V gene's germline CDR1 is DFQATT and CDR2 SNEGSKA (reference sequence).

Points on this clonotype: The conserved phenylalanine or tryptophan normally closing the CDR3 is absent here, so this likely arose from a read error. The rearrangement joins TRBV12-3 or TRBV12-4 to TRBJ2-4, with a weak D call TRBD1 (5 bases). The CDR3 totals 15 residues. V lost 2 bases and J lost 0, with 8 bases in between. Written as DNA, the CDR3 is TGTGCCAGCAGTTTAAGGGGTTCAGCCAAAAACATTCAGTACCTC. Translated, it gives CASSLRGSAKNIQYL.

V gene TRBV30 combines with J gene TRBJ1-6; D not certain. Germline V gene sequence: CDR1 GTSNPN, CDR2 SVGIG (reference sequence). This CDR3 region has 12 residues. Trimming took 3 bases from V and 8 from J, leaving 8 bases between them. The CDR3 nucleotides read TGTGCCTGGAGGAGGAGGGATTCACCCCTCCACTTT. Translation: CAWRRRDSPLHF.

This clonotype was counted only a few times. The V gene is TRBV12-3 or TRBV12-4, the J gene TRBJ1-5; D is unresolved. V lost 3 bases and J 0 bases, leaving 9 bases between the germline ends. The CDR3 totals 15 residues. The CDR3 loop reads CASSFRLNSNQPQHF. CDR3 nucleotides: TGTGCCAGCAGTTTCCGCCTCAATAGCAATCAGCCCCAGCATTTT.

The DNA of the CDR3 is TGTGCCAGCAGTTTATCGCCGGGTAACGGGGAGCTGTTTTTT. It encodes CASSLSPGNGELFF. The chain recombines TRBV27 with TRBJ2-2; D call uncertain. This CDR3 has 14 residues. The V end lost 0 bases, the J end lost 7 bases, and 9 bases lay between the germline ends. The germline CDR1 and CDR2 sequences are MNHEY and SMNVEV (reference sequence).

The chain carries TRBV18 and TRBJ2-1; 11 bases match TRBD2. The germline CDR1 and CDR2 sequences are KGHSH and LQKENI. Trimming took 0 bases from V and 6 from J; bases not matched to a gene: 7. This CDR3 region has 17 residues. This CDR3 is CASSPPSSTSGGNEQFF. In nucleotides, the CDR3 is TGTGCCAGCTCACCACCTTCTAGTACTAGCGGGGGCAATGAGCAGTTCTTC.

This clonotype was observed a few times. This chain connects TRBV3-1 to TRBJ2-5, with 12 bases identical to TRBD2. The CDR3 loop spans 16 amino acids. The J segment lost 4 bases and the V segment lost 4 bases, leaving 7 bases of the junction unmatched. Per germline, CDR1 LGHDT and CDR2 YNNKEL (reference sequence). CDR3 bases: TGTGCCAGCAGCCGGGGACTAGCGGGCGGGTCAGAGACCCAGTACTTC. Its translation: CASSRGLAGGSETQYF.

This clonotype was seen only a few times. The chain couples TRBV7-9 to TRBJ2-3; unclear D gene. Trimming cost V 4 bases and J 5 bases, with 10 bases left between them. CDR3 length: 13 amino acids. The germline V gene encodes CDR1 SEHNR and CDR2 FQNEAQ (reference sequence). The CDR3 DNA sequence: TGTGCCAGCAGCTATACAACACAAGATACGCAGTATTTT. Translated, it gives CASSYTTQDTQYF.

This clonotype was detected ten times or more. The chain combines TRBV9 with TRBJ1-1; 8 bases agree with TRBD1. V lost 5 bases, J lost 3 bases, and 9 bases stayed unmatched. Germline CDR1 SGDLS, CDR2 YYNGEE. This CDR3 region has 15 residues. Here the CDR3 reads CASRRGQGRDTEAFF. In DNA, the CDR3 is TGTGCCAGCAGGCGCGGACAGGGTAGGGACACTGAAGCTTTCTTT.

This chain connects TRBV7-2 to TRBJ1-1; TRBD1 matches at 8 bases. Unmatched junction bases numbered 5, after V lost 2 bases and J lost 6 bases. This CDR3 is 14 amino acids long. Germline-derived CDR1 and CDR2 are SGHTA and FQGNSA. CDR3 in DNA: TGTGCCAGCAGCTTATGGCAGGGGGCGGCTGAAGCTTTCTTT. Its protein is CASSLWQGAAEAFF.

This clonotype came up a few times. The gene calls are TRBV6-1 and TRBJ1-1; D not certain. V dropped 7 bases and J dropped 4 bases, with 7 bases sitting between them. This CDR3 has 11 amino acids. Germline V gene data show CDR1 as MNHNS and CDR2 as SASEGT. CDR3: CASMWGTEAFF. Written as DNA, the CDR3 is TGTGCCAGCATGTGGGGCACTGAAGCTTTCTTT.

This clonotype was detected many times. This chain connects TRBV6-1 to TRBJ2-1; either TRBD1 or TRBD2 may fit D (5 bases each). The V end lost 10 bases, the J end lost 9 bases, and 22 bases lay between the germline ends. This CDR3 comprises 14 residues. Germline CDR1 is MNHNS and CDR2 is SASEGT. CDR3 coding DNA: TGTGCCAATTCCCCCCGAGGGGCTAGTGGTGAGCAGTTCTTC. This sequence encodes CANSPRGASGEQFF.

This clonotype has ten or more counts. The chain uses TRBV11-1 and TRBJ2-1, with D possibly being TRBD2 (6 bases). The V gene's germline CDR1 is SGHAT and CDR2 FQDESV (reference sequence). This CDR3 comprises 17 residues. V lost 2 bases and J 1 base, leaving 15 bases between the germline ends. The CDR3 here is CASSLRGTGVSYNEQFF. In DNA, the CDR3 is TGTGCCAGCAGCTTACGGGGGACGGGAGTATCCTACAATGAGCAGTTCTTC.

This clonotype was picked up many times. The chain has TRBV6-2 or TRBV6-3 and TRBJ1-1, with D tentatively TRBD1 (6 bases). This CDR3 has 15 residues. Trimming shortened V by 8 bases and J by 2 bases, and 18 bases separated the two germline ends. The V gene's germline CDR1 is MNHEY and CDR2 SVGEGT. CDR3 nucleotides: TGTGCCAGCGAGCGGACTGTGGGGGCTAACACTGAAGCTTTCTTT. Protein product: CASERTVGANTEAFF.

The CDR3 reads CSARDATNEKLFF. As DNA, the CDR3 is TGCAGTGCTAGAGATGCAACTAATGAAAAACTGTTTTTT. This chain links TRBV20-1 with TRBJ1-4, with D unclear. The CDR3 contains 13 residues. The V gene's germline CDR1 is DFQATT and CDR2 SNEGSKA (reference sequence). The V gene lost 0 bases and the J gene lost 0 bases, with 2 bases spanning the gap.